The 6 T cell receptor beta chains listed next were all sequenced from one sample in a study of cytomegalovirus exposure and HLA in healthy donors. 13 Jbeta primers and 60 Vbeta primers were used for the PCR. The repertoire was sequenced with immunoSEQ multiplex PCR; TCRdb's copy has only in-frame clones and lacks some. The sample has fewer than 150,000 clones. The specimen was PBMCs. These receptors all stem from a man between 40 and 49 years old in good health and CMV-seronegative.

The gene calls are TRBV7-9 and TRBJ2-2, with TRBD2 matching over 7 bases. The V gene's germline CDR1 is SEHNR and CDR2 FQNEAQ (reference sequence). The junction had 4 bases not matched to a gene; V was cut back by 3 bases and J by 0 bases. The CDR3 runs 16 residues. CDR3 in DNA: TGTGCCAGCAGCTTGCAGGCGGGGGCGAACACCGGGGAGCTGTTTTTT. Protein sequence: CASSLQAGANTGELFF. The entire variable domain, with the rest obtained from reference TRBV7-9 and TRBJ2-2, is as follows: DTGVSQNPRHKITKRGQNVTFRCDPISEHNRLYWYRQTLGQGPEFLTYFQNEAQLEKSRLLSDRFSAERPKGSFSTLEIQRTEQGDSAMYLCASSLQAGANTGELFFGEGSRLTVL.

The chain recombines TRBV19 with TRBJ1-3; D is undetermined. The ends were cut back, 2 bases at V and 0 bases at J, with 17 bases in the middle. Per germline, CDR1 LNHDA and CDR2 SQIVND (reference sequence). This CDR3 contains 18 residues. The CDR3: CASSISQAVSSSGNTIYF. CDR3 bases: TGTGCCAGTAGTATAAGTCAGGCAGTCTCATCCTCTGGAAACACCATATATTTT.

This chain joins TRBV6-5 and TRBJ2-7, with D possibly being TRBD1 (6 bases). This CDR3 has 15 residues. V lost 6 bases and J 7 bases, leaving 22 bases between the germline ends. From germline, CDR1 is MNHEY and CDR2 SVGAGI. DNA for the CDR3: TGTGCCAGCAGCTACGGGGTTCGAGGTCAGGGGGAGCAGTACTTC. This encodes CASSYGVRGQGEQYF.

The chain employs TRBV7-3 and TRBJ2-1, with TRBD1 as a possible D gene (8 bases). V was trimmed by 4 bases and J by 10 bases, leaving 20 bases between them. This CDR3 is 15 amino acids long. CDR1 is SGHTA and CDR2 is FQGTGA in the germline V gene. This CDR3 reads CASSSTGGGSEEQFF. The CDR3 coding sequence is TGTGCCAGCAGCTCAACAGGGGGAGGGTCGGAAGAGCAGTTCTTC.

The gene calls are TRBV7-3 and TRBJ1-6, with 7 bases that match TRBD1. The ends lost 5 bases at V and 7 bases at J; junction bases unmatched: 8. Germline CDR1 is SGHTA and CDR2 is FQGTGA. This CDR3 has 15 residues. The CDR3 loop is CASSPSTGINSPLHF. The CDR3 nucleotides read TGTGCCAGCAGCCCCTCGACAGGGATCAATTCACCCCTCCACTTT.

The chain employs TRBV7-9 and TRBJ2-7; D is perhaps TRBD1 (7 bases). Germline-derived CDR1 and CDR2 are SEHNR and FQNEAQ (reference sequence). Trimming took off 7 bases at V and 0 bases at J, with 25 bases between the two ends. There are 18 residues in the CDR3. CDR3 sequence: CASTIGGGRGTSSYEQYF. CDR3 DNA sequence: TGTGCCAGCACCATCGGAGGGGGCCGTGGAACTAGCTCCTACGAGCAGTACTTC.